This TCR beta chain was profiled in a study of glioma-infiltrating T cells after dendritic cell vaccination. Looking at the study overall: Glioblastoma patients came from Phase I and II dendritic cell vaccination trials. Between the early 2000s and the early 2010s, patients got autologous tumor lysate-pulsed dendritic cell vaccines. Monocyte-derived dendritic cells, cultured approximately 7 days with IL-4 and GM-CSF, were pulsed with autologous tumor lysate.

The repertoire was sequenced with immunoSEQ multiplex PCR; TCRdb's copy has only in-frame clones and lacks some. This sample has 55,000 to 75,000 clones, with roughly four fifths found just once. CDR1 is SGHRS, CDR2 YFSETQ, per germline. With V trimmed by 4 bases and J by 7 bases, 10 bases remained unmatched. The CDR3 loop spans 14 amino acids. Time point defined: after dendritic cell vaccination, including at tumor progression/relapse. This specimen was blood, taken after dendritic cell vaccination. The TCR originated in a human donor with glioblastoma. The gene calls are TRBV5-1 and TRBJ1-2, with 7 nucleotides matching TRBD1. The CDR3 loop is CASSPETGFGGYTF. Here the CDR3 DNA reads TGCGCCAGCAGCCCCGAGACAGGGTTCGGTGGCTACACCTTC.